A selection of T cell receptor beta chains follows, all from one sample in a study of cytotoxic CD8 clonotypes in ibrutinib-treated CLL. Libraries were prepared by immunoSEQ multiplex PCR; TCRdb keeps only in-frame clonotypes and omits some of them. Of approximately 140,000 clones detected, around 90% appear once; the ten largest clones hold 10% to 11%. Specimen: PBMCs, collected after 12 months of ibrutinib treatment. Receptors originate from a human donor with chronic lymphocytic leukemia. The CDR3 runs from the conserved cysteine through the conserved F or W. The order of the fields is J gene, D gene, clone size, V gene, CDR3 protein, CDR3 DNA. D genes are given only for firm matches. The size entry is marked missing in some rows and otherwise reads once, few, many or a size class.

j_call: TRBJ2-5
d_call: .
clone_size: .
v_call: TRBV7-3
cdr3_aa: CASSSLYSGQETQYF
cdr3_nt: TGTGCCAGCAGCTCCCTGTATAGCGGCCAAGAGACCCAGTACTTC

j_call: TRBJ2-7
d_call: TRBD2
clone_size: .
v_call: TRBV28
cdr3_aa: CASSSPAAGGNEQYF
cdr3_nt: TGTGCCAGCAGTTCTCCTGCAGCGGGAGGGAACGAGCAGTACTTC

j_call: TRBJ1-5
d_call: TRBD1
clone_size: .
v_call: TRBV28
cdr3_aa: CASRTQGAGNQPQHF
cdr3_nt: TGTGCCAGCAGAACACAGGGGGCAGGCAATCAGCCCCAGCATTTT

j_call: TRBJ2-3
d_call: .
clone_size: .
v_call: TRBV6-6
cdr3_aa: CASSYGSKRGSDTQYF
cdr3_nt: TGTGCCAGCAGTTACGGTTCCAAGCGAGGTTCAGATACGCAGTATTTT

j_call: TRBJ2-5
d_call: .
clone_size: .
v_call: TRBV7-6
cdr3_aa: CASGGNGETQYF
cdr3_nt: TGTGCCAGCGGGGGGAATGGAGAGACCCAGTACTTC

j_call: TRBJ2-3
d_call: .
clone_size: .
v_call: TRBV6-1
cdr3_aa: CASSSPSVNTQYF
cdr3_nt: TGTGCCAGCAGCTCCCCGAGTGTAAATACGCAGTATTTT

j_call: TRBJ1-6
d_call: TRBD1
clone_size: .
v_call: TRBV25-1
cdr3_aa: CASSSPTGGEGSPLHF
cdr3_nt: TGTGCCAGCAGTAGCCCCACAGGGGGCGAGGGTTCACCCCTCCACTTT

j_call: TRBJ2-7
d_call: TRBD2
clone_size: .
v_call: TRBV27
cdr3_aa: CASSFSGGYEQYF
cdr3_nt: TGTGCCAGCAGTTTCTCGGGGGGCTACGAGCAGTACTTC

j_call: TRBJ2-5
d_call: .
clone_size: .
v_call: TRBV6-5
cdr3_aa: CATQDFQETQYF
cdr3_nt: TGTGCCACACAAGACTTCCAAGAGACCCAGTACTTC

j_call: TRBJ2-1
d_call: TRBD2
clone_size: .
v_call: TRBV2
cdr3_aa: CASREPGTSSYNEQFF
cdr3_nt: TGTGCCAGCAGGGAACCCGGGACTAGCAGCTACAATGAGCAGTTCTTC

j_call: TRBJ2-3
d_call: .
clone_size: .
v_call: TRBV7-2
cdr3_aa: CASSSWRTDTQYF
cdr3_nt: TGTGCCAGCAGCTCCTGGCGCACAGATACGCAGTATTTT

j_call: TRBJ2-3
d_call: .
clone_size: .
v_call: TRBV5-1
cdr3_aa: CASSLVQGSHTDTQYF
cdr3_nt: TGCGCCAGCAGCTTGGTGCAGGGCTCCCACACAGATACGCAGTATTTT

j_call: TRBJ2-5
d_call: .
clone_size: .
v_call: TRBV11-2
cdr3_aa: CASSGDRTETQYF
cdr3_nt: TGTGCCAGCAGCGGCGACAGGACAGAGACCCAGTACTTC

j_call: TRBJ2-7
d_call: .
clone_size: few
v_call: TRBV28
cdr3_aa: CASSLVRAYEQYF
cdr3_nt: TGTGCCAGCAGTTTGGTCAGGGCCTACGAGCAGTACTTC

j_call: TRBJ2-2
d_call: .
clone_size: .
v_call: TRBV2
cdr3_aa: CASSDGLANTGELFF
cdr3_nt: TGTGCCAGCAGTGATGGGCTAGCGAACACCGGGGAGCTGTTTTTT

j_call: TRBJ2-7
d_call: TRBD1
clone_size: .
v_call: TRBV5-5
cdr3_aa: CASSTRDRGLGEQYF
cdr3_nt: TGTGCCAGCAGCACCCGGGACAGGGGTTTGGGCGAGCAGTACTTC

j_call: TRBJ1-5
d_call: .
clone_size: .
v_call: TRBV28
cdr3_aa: CASSFVRAGALQSYQPQHF
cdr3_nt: TGTGCCAGCAGTTTCGTTCGGGCAGGGGCGCTCCAATCTTACCAGCCCCAGCATTTT

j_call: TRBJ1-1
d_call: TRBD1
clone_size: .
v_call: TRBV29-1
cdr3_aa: CSAALQLTGGTNTEAFF
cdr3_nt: TGCAGCGCCGCCTTGCAATTGACAGGGGGAACGAACACTGAAGCTTTCTTT

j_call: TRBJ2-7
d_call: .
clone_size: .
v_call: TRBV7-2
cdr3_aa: CASSRDRTAASYEQYF
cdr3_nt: TGTGCCAGCAGCCGGGATCGGACAGCGGCTTCCTACGAGCAGTACTTC

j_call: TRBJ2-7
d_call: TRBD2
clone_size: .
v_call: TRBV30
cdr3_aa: CAWSAPGTSGTYEQYF
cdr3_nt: TGTGCCTGGAGTGCCCCCGGGACTAGCGGGACCTACGAGCAGTACTTC

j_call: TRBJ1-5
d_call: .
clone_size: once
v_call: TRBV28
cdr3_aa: CASNQGIRNQPQHF
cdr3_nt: TGTGCCAGCAACCAGGGAATTCGCAATCAGCCCCAGCATTTT

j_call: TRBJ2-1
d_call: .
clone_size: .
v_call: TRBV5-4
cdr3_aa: CASSQGGGRQYNEQFF
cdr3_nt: TGTGCCAGCAGCCAAGGGGGTGGGCGCCAGTACAATGAGCAGTTCTTC

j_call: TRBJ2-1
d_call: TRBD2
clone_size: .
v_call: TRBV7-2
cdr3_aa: CASSKGLAGHNEQFF
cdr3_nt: TGTGCCAGCAGCAAGGGACTAGCGGGACACAATGAGCAGTTCTTC

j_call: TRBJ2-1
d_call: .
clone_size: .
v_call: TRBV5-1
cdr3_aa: CASSLGGPAIYNEQFF
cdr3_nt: TGCGCCAGCAGCTTGGGGGGACCAGCGATCTACAATGAGCAGTTCTTC

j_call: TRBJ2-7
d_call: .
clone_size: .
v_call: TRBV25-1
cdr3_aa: CATGDGSYEQYF
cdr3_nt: TGTGCCACCGGGGACGGCAGCTACGAGCAGTACTTC

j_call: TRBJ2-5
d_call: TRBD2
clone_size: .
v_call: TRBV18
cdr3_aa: CASSPLGTSLGKTQYF
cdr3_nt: TGTGCCAGCTCACCACTGGGGACTAGCTTAGGAAAGACCCAGTACTTC

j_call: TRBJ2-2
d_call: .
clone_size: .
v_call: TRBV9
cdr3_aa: CASSVAPFVGGNTGELFF
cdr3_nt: TGTGCCAGCAGCGTAGCCCCCTTCGTGGGCGGGAACACCGGGGAGCTGTTTTTT

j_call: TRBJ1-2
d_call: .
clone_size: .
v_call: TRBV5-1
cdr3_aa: CASSPDTGGRSGYTF
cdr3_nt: TGCGCCAGCAGCCCGGATACCGGGGGGAGGAGTGGCTACACCTTC

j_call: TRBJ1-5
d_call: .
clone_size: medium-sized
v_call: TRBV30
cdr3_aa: CAWSETGQPQHF
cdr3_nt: TGTGCCTGGAGCGAGACGGGGCAGCCCCAGCATTTT

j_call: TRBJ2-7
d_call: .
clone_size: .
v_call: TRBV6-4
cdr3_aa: CASIPGTYEQYF
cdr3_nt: TGTGCCAGCATTCCCGGAACCTACGAGCAGTACTTC

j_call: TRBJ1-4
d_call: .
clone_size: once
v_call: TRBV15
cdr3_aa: CATSSVVEKLFF
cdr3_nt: TGTGCCACCAGCAGCGTAGTTGAGAAACTGTTTTTT

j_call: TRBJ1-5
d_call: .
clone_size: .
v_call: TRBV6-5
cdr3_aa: CASSYRDYSNQPQHF
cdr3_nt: TGTGCCAGCAGTTACAGGGATTATAGCAATCAGCCCCAGCATTTT

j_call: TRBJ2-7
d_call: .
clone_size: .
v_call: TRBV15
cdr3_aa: CATSNFHEQYF
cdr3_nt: TGTGCCACCAGCAATTTCCACGAGCAGTACTTC

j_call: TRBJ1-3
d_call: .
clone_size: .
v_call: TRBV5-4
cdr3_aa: CASSLRAGTAGNTIYF
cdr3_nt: TGTGCCAGCAGCTTACGAGCAGGGACGGCTGGAAACACCATATATTTT

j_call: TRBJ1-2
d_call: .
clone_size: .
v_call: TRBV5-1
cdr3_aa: CASSTTGSRGYTF
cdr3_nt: TGCGCCAGCAGCACAACAGGGTCTCGGGGCTACACCTTC

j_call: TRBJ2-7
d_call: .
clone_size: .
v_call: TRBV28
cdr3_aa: CASSLGFGNGVPEQYF
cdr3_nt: TGTGCCAGCAGTTTAGGTTTCGGGAATGGAGTCCCCGAGCAGTACTTC

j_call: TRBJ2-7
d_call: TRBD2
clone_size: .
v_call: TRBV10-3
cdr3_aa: CAISMLAGSSYEQYF
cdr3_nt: TGTGCCATCAGTATGCTAGCGGGTAGCTCCTACGAGCAGTACTTC

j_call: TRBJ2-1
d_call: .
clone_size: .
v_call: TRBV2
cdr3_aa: CASSLGALGHNEQFF
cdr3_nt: TGTGCCAGCAGCCTCGGGGCTTTGGGTCACAATGAGCAGTTCTTC

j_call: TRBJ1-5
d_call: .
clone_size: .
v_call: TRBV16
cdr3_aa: CASSQTDRALSSGQPQHF
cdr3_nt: TGTGCCAGCAGCCAGACGGATCGGGCCCTCAGCAGTGGTCAGCCCCAGCATTTT

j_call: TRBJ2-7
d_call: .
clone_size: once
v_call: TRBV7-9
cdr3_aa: CASRTGTGSYEQYF
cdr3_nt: TGTGCCAGCAGGACGGGGACGGGATCCTACGAGCAGTACTTC

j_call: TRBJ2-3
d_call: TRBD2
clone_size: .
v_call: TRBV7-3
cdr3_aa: CASSISGRAWGDTQYF
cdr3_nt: TGTGCCAGCAGCATTAGCGGGAGGGCCTGGGGAGATACGCAGTATTTT

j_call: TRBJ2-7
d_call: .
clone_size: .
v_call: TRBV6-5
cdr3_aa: CASSYSMGLSPYEQYF
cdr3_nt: TGTGCCAGCAGTTACTCGATGGGGTTGTCCCCCTACGAGCAGTACTTC

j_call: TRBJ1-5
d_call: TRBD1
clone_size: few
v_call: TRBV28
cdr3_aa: CASSGQGGSNQPQHF
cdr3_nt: TGTGCCAGCAGTGGACAGGGGGGAAGCAATCAGCCCCAGCATTTT

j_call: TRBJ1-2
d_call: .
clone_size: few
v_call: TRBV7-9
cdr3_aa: CASSLGSQGGYTF
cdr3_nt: TGTGCCAGCAGCTTAGGGTCCCAGGGGGGCTACACCTTC

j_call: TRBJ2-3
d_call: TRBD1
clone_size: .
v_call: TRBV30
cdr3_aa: CAWRGDRGTDTQYF
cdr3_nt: TGTGCCTGGAGAGGGGACAGGGGGACAGATACGCAGTATTTT

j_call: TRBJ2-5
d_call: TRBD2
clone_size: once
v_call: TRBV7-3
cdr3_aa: CASSFMGTSLETQYF
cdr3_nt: TGTGCCAGCAGCTTTATGGGGACTAGTCTAGAGACCCAGTACTTC